The present TCR beta chain was sequenced within a study of OX40 agonist ivuxolimab in advanced cancers. Study-wide points: Dosing at 0.1 to 3.0 mg/kg was accompanied by clonal expansion of CD4+ and CD8+ blood T cells by week 6.

This clone was seen only a few times. Its antigen is unknown. Using immunoSEQ multiplex PCR, the repertoire was profiled, and TCRdb retains in-frame clones only, with some absent. The sample yields 55,000 to 70,000 clones, 80% to 90% seen once. This TCR was recovered from an adult with an advanced solid tumor such as melanoma, head and neck, liver or kidney cancer. The source was CD4+ or CD8+ T cells sorted from blood, collected in a trial of the OX40 agonist ivuxolimab.

CDR3 sequence (DNA): TGTGCCAGCAGCCAAGATCAAGGGGTAGAGACCCAGTACTTC. This translates into CASSQDQGVETQYF. The rearrangement links TRBV14 to TRBJ2-5; perhaps TRBD1 as D (5 bases). The germline V gene has CDR1 SGHDN and CDR2 FVKESK. V was cut by 0 bases and J by 4 bases, with 9 bases left in between. This CDR3 has 14 amino acids.